This T cell receptor beta chain was identified during a study of blood T cells in healthy people across ages. Whole-study findings and limits: Long-lived donors exceeded aged donors in naive CD4+ cells and diversity.

This clonotype was seen at least ten times. Its antigen is unknown. This CDR3 has 13 amino acids. Germline assignment: CDR1 DFQATT and CDR2 SNEGSKA (reference sequence). V lost 0 bases and J lost 7, with 10 bases in between. A second roughly 7 to 12 cycle PCR used barcoded and J-beta primers. MiXCR, applied by TCRdb to the 5' RACE reads, yields one record per CDR3 protein. This sample has some 1.1 million distinct CDR3 sequences, with roughly two fifths found just once. The TCR sequence derives from a man between 18 and 29 years old in good health. The chain employs TRBV20-1 and TRBJ2-1, with D uncertain. Sequencing input: blood. The CDR3 is CSARDSAGNEQFF. The CDR3 nucleotides read TGCAGTGCTAGAGATTCGGCCGGGAATGAGCAGTTCTTC.